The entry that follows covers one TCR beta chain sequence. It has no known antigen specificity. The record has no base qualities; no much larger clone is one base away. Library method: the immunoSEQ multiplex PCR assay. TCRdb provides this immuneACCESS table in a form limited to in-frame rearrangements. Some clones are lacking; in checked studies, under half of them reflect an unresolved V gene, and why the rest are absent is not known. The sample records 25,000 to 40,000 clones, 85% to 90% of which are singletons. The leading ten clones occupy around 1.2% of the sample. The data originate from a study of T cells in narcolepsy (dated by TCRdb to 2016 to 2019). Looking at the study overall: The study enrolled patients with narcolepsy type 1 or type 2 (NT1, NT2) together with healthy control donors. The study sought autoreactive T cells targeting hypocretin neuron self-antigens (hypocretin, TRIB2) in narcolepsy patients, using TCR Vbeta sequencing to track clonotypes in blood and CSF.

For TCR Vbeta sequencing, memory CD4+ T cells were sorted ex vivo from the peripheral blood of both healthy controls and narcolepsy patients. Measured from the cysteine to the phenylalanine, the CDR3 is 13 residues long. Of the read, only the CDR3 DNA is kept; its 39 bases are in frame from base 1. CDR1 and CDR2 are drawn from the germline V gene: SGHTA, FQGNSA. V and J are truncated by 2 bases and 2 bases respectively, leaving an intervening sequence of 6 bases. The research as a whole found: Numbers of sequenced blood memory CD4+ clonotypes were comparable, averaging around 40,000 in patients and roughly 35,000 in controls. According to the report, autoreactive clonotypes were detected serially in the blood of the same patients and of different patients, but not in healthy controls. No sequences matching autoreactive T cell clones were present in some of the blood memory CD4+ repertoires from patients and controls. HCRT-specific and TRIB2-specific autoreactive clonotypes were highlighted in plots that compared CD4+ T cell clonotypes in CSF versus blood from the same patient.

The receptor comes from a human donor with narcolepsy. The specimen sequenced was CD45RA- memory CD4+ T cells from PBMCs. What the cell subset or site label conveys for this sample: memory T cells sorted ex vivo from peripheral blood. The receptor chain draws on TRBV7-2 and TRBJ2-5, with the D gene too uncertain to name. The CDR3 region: CASSLLVQETQYF. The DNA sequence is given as TGTGCCAGCAGCTTATTGGTACAAGAGACCCAGTACTTC.